This record concerns one T cell receptor beta chain sequence. Its antigen is unknown. The CDR3 has 16 residues. Germline CDR1 and CDR2: SGHVS and FNYEAQ. Trimming at V came to 5 bases and at J to 3 bases, leaving 3 bases not matched to a gene. The data are from a study of T cell responses to AZD1222 COVID-19 vaccine. General study results and limits: Two AZD1222 doses significantly raised spike-specific TCR breadth and depth over controls. It was only after the peak T cell response that any repertoires were sampled. Clonal diversity was possibly underestimated; the donors were predominantly white British and more often female.

Measured with immunoSEQ multiplex PCR; TCRdb has only the in-frame clones, and not every one. The sample holds under 130,000 clones; around 90% are singletons and the top ten take roughly 1.1%. The sample here was peripheral blood, taken on day 0 of AZD1222 vaccination. This clonotype was obtained from an adult in good health. The gene calls are TRBV7-6 and TRBJ2-4, with 14 nucleotides matching TRBD2. CDR3: CASSRLAGGRKNIQYF. CDR3 bases: TGTGCCAGCAGCCGACTAGCGGGGGGGCGCAAAAACATTCAGTACTTC.